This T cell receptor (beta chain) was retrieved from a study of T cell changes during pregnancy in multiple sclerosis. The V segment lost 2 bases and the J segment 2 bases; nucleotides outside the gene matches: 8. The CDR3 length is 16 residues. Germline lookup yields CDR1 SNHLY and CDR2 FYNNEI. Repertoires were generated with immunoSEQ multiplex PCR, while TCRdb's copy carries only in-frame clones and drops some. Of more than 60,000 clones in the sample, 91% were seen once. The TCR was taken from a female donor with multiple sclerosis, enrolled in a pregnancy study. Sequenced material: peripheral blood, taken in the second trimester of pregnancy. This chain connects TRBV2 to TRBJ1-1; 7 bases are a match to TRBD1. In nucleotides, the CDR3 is TGTGCCAGCAGTGAACGCTGGGACAGCATAAACACTGAAGCTTTCTTT. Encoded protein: CASSERWDSINTEAFF.